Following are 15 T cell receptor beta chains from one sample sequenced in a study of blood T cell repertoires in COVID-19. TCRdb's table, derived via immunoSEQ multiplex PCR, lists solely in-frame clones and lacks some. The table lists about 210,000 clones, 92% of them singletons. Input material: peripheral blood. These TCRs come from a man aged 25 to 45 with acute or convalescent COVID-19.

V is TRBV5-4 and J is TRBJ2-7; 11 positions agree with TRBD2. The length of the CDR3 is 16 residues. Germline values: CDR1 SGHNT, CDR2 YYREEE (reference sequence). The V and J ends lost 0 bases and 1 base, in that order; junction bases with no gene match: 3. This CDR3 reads CASSLEGTSGSYEQYF. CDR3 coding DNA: TGTGCCAGCAGCTTGGAAGGGACTAGCGGATCCTACGAGCAGTACTTC.

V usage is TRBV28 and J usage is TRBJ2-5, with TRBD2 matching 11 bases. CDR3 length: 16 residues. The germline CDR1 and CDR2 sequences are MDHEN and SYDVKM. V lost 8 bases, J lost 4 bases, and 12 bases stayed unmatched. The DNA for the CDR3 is TGTGCCAGCTTTGGGAGGGATCTAGCGGGGGGAGAGACCCAGTACTTC. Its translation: CASFGRDLAGGETQYF.

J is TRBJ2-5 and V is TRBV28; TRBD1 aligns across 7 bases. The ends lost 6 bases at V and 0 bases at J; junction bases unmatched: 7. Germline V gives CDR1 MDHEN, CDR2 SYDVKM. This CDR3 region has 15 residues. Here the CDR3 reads CASSQDRIYQETQYF. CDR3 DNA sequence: TGTGCCAGCAGCCAGGACAGGATATACCAAGAGACCCAGTACTTC.

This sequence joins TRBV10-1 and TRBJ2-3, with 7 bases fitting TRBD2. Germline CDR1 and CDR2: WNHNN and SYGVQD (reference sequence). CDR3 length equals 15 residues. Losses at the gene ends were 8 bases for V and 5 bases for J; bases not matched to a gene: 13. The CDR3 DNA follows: TGCGCCAGCCGCGGGTCAGCGGGAAACGGAGATACGCAGTATTTT. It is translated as CASRGSAGNGDTQYF.

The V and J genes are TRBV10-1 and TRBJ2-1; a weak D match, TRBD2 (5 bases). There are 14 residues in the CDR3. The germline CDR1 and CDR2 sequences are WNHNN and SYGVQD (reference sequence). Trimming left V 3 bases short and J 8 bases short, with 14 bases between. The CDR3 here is CASSDQTTMDEQFF. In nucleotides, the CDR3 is TGCGCCAGCAGTGATCAGACTACCATGGATGAGCAGTTCTTC.

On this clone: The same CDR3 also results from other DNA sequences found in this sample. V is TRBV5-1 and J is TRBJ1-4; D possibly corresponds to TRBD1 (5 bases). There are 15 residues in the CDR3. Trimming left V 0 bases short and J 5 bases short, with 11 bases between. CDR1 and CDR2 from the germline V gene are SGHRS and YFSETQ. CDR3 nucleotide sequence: TGCGCCAGCAGCTTGGGAAGGGGCACCAATGAAAAACTGTTTTTT. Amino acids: CASSLGRGTNEKLFF.

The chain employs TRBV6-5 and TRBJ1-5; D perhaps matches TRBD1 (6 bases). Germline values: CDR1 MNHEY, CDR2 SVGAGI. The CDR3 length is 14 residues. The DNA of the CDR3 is TGTGCAATCCGGGACACCTATTTTAATCAGCCCCAGCATTTT. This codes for CAIRDTYFNQPQHF.

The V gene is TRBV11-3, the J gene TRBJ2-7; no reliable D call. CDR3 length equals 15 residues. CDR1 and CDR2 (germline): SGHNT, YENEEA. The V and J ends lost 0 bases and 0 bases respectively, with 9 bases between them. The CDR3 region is CASSLESGYSYEQYF. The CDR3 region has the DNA TGTGCCAGCAGCTTAGAATCCGGTTACTCCTACGAGCAGTACTTC.

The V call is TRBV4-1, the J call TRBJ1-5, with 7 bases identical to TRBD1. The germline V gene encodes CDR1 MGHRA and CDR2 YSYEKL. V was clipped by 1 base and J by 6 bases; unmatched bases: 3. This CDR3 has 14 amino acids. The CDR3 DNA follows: TGCGCCAGCAGCCAAGTTAGGGGGCCTCAGCCCCAGCATTTT. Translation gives CASSQVRGPQPQHF.

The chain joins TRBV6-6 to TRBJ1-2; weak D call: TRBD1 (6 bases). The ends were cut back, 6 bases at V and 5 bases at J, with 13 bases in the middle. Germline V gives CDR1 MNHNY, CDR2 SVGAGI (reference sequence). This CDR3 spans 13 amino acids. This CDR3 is CASSLLGTYGYTF. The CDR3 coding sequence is TGTGCCAGCAGCCTACTGGGGACATATGGCTACACCTTC.

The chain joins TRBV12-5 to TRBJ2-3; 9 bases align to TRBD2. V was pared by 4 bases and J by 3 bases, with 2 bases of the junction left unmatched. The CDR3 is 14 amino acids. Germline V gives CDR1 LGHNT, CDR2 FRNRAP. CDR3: CASGSSGVTDTQYF. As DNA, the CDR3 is TGTGCTAGTGGTTCTAGCGGGGTTACAGATACGCAGTATTTT.

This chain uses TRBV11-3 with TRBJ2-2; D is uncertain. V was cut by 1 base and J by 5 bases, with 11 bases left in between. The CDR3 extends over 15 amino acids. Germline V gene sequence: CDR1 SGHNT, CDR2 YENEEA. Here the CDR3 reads CASSLGRRWTGELFF. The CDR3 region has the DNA TGTGCCAGCAGCTTAGGTAGAAGATGGACCGGGGAGCTGTTTTTT.

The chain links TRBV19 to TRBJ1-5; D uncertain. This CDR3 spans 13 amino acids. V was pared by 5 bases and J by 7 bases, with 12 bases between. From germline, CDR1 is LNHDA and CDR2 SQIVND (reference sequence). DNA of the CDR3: TGTGCCAGTAGTTCTGGGTGGAGCCAGCCCCAGCATTTT. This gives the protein CASSSGWSQPQHF.

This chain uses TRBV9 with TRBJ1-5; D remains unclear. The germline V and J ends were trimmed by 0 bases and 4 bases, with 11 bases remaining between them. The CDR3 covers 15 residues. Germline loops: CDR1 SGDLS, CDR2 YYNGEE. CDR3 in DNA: TGTGCCAGCAGCGTAGATCCGGGTGAGAATCAGCCCCAGCATTTT. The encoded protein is CASSVDPGENQPQHF.

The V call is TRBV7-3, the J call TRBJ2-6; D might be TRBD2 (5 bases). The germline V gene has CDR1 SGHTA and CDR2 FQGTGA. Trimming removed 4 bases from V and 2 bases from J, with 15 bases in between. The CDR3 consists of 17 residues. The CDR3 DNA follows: TGTGCCAGCAGCTCGCAACCCCCCGGGGCTGGGGCCAACGTCCTGACTTTC. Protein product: CASSSQPPGAGANVLTF.